The rows below give T cell receptor beta chains drawn from one sample of a study of control samples from healthy donors and cancer patients. The repertoire was sequenced with immunoSEQ multiplex PCR; TCRdb's copy has only in-frame clones and lacks some. The sample records 150,000 to 200,000 clones, about 93% being singletons. The sequenced sample consisted of blood. These receptors originate from an older woman in good health. Each CDR3 is given with its conserved first and last residue. The D gene is left open where the match is weak. Not every row has a clone size; where given, it reads once, few, many or a size class.

j_gene	abundance	v_gene	d_gene	len	CDR3aa	CDR3nt
TRBJ2-7	-	TRBV18	TRBD1	15	CASSPGQVSSYEQYF	TGTGCCAGCTCACCAGGACAGGTTAGCTCCTACGAGCAGTACTTC
TRBJ2-2	-	TRBV19	-	14	CASKRPLNDGELFF	TGTGCCAGTAAAAGACCGCTAAATGACGGGGAGCTGTTTTTT
TRBJ2-1	-	TRBV10-1	TRBD1	14	CASRPKRGLNEQFF	TGCGCCAGCAGGCCTAAAAGGGGGCTCAATGAGCAGTTCTTC
TRBJ1-3	-	TRBV7-2	-	17	CASSLSAGEFSGNTIYF	TGTGCCAGCAGCTTATCGGCCGGGGAGTTCTCTGGAAACACCATATATTTT
TRBJ2-5	-	TRBV5-1	-	15	CASSLNAGTQETQYF	TGCGCCAGCAGCTTGAATGCCGGAACCCAAGAGACCCAGTACTTC
TRBJ2-1	once	TRBV19	-	16	CASSATLGGRPNEQFF	TGTGCCAGTAGTGCGACCTTAGGGGGGAGGCCCAATGAGCAGTTCTTC
TRBJ1-6	-	TRBV19	-	12	CASRSEGSPLHF	TGTGCCAGTAGGTCCGAGGGTTCACCCCTCCACTTT
TRBJ1-2	few	TRBV3-1/TRBV3-2	-	13	CASSQEGRRGYTF	TGTGCCAGCAGCCAAGAGGGCCGAAGGGGCTACACCTTC
TRBJ1-1	-	TRBV5-6	-	11	CASRGGGRAFF	TGTGCCAGTCGAGGGGGAGGGAGAGCTTTCTTT
TRBJ1-6	-	TRBV19	TRBD1	16	CASSPGTGRINSPLHF	TGTGCCAGTAGCCCCGGGACAGGGCGAATTAATTCACCCCTCCACTTT
TRBJ1-1	-	TRBV27	-	14	CASRDQGVRAEAFF	TGTGCCAGCAGGGATCAGGGAGTAAGGGCTGAAGCTTTCTTT
TRBJ1-2	-	TRBV7-2	TRBD1	14	CASSRRTGEDGYTF	TGTGCCAGCAGCCGCCGGACAGGGGAAGATGGCTACACCTTC
TRBJ2-3	-	TRBV12-5	-	15	CASGFGTDTLDTQYF	TGTGCTAGTGGTTTCGGGACCGATACGCTAGATACGCAGTATTTT
TRBJ2-1	-	TRBV30	TRBD2	15	CAWSDLGLADNEQFF	TGTGCCTGGAGCGACTTGGGACTAGCGGACAATGAGCAGTTCTTC
TRBJ1-3	-	TRBV19	-	15	CATTETISPGNTIYF	TGTGCCACCACGGAGACAATCTCCCCTGGAAACACCATATATTTT
TRBJ1-5	-	TRBV5-1	-	15	CASSLGGREEQPQHF	TGCGCCAGCAGCTTGGGGGGCAGGGAGGAACAGCCCCAGCATTTT
TRBJ1-2	-	TRBV6-6	-	14	CASSYRTENYGYTF	TGTGCCAGCAGTTACAGGACGGAGAACTATGGCTACACCTTC
TRBJ2-2	-	TRBV19	-	15	CASTKLTVDTGELFF	TGTGCCAGCACGAAGTTGACAGTCGACACCGGGGAGCTGTTTTTT
TRBJ2-1	-	TRBV6-2/TRBV6-3	TRBD2	16	CASSSVLAGLTKVQFF	TGTGCCAGCAGTTCCGTACTAGCGGGGCTTACCAAGGTGCAGTTCTTC
TRBJ1-2	once	TRBV27	-	14	CASSFADSNYGYTF	TGTGCCAGCAGCTTCGCCGACAGTAACTATGGCTACACCTTC
TRBJ1-2	once	TRBV29-1	TRBD1	14	CSVVGQGEDYGYTF	TGCAGCGTTGTAGGGCAGGGGGAGGACTATGGCTACACCTTC
TRBJ1-2	-	TRBV11-1	-	16	CASSLALQDKSYGYTF	TGTGCCAGCAGCTTAGCGCTACAGGATAAATCCTATGGCTACACCTTC
TRBJ2-5	-	TRBV7-7	TRBD2	15	CASSSNQGGQETQYF	TGTGCCAGCAGCTCAAACCAGGGAGGGCAAGAGACCCAGTACTTC
TRBJ1-2	once	TRBV19	-	15	CASSTPGASNYGYTF	TGTGCCAGTAGTACCCCGGGGGCGTCTAACTATGGCTACACCTTC
TRBJ2-3	-	TRBV5-1	TRBD2	16	CASSLFSGGNTDTQYF	TGCGCCAGCAGCTTGTTTAGCGGGGGGAACACAGATACGCAGTATTTT
TRBJ2-7	-	TRBV7-9	-	15	CASSNRDKGTYEQYF	TGTGCCAGCAGCAACCGGGACAAAGGAACCTACGAGCAGTACTTC
TRBJ2-2	-	TRBV5-1	-	15	CASSFDRTNTGELFF	TGCGCCAGCAGCTTCGACAGGACGAACACCGGGGAGCTGTTTTTT
TRBJ1-1	-	TRBV19	TRBD1	15	CASSIPGQGISEAFF	TGTGCCAGTAGTATTCCGGGACAGGGTATTTCTGAAGCTTTCTTT
TRBJ2-3	-	TRBV5-1	-	16	CASSSGLRAGTDTQYF	TGCGCCAGCAGCTCGGGCCTTAGGGCCGGCACAGATACGCAGTATTTT
TRBJ1-1	-	TRBV4-3	TRBD1	15	CASSQATGGETGAFF	TGCGCCAGCAGCCAAGCGACAGGGGGTGAAACTGGAGCTTTCTTT
TRBJ1-2	-	TRBV7-9	TRBD1	18	CASSHLTKDRGINYGYTF	TGTGCCAGCAGCCATTTAACGAAGGACAGGGGCATTAACTATGGCTACACCTTC
TRBJ1-5	once	TRBV29-1	TRBD1	15	CSVEAKGAHNQPQHF	TGCAGCGTTGAAGCGAAGGGGGCGCATAATCAGCCCCAGCATTTT